Listed here are 16 T cell receptor beta chains from one sample, sequenced in a study of CD8 T cells in cerebrospinal fluid in Alzheimer's disease. From its re-call of the 10x single-cell sequencing reads, TCRdb lists each CDR3 protein once, without DNA. This listing includes around 1,200 distinct CDR3 sequences. The sequenced sample was cerebrospinal fluid. All receptors come from a human donor in good health.

This clonotype is labeled medium-sized (0.01 to 0.1%) based on frequency. V is TRBV19 and J is TRBJ2-2. The CDR3 has 12 amino acids. Germline-derived CDR1 and CDR2 are LNHDA and SQIVND (reference sequence). CDR3 sequence: CASSKWTGELFF.

This clonotype is classed as medium-sized by frequency. This chain joins TRBV6-6 and TRBJ1-6; lacking DNA, the TRBD1 call made by TCRdb goes unchecked. Per the germline V gene, CDR1 is MNHNY and CDR2 is SVGAGI (reference sequence). The CDR3 has 12 amino acids. This CDR3 is CASTERQGQFHF.

This clonotype ranks as medium-sized (0.01 to 0.1%) in terms of frequency. The V and J genes are TRBV7-9 and TRBJ2-1; with no DNA, the TCRdb D assignment of TRBD2 cannot be verified. Germline loops: CDR1 SEHNR, CDR2 FQNEAQ (reference sequence). The CDR3 is 13 residues long. This CDR3 is CASSRLDYNEQFF.

This clonotype is called medium-sized based on its frequency. The chain is built from TRBV20-1 and TRBJ2-7; TCRdb designates TRBD2, a call that cannot be tested without DNA. The CDR3 covers 14 residues. The germline V gene has CDR1 DFQATT and CDR2 SNEGSKA (reference sequence). CDR3 region: CSARERESSYEQYF.

By frequency, this clonotype is medium-sized. The chain joins TRBV24-1 to TRBJ2-1; checking the TCRdb D call of TRBD2 is not possible without DNA. The CDR3 has 17 residues. Germline V gives CDR1 KGHDR, CDR2 SFDVKD. The CDR3 protein is CATSDPRTSEKVDEQFF.

This clonotype is labeled large based on frequency. The chain combines TRBV7-6 with TRBJ2-1; TCRdb gives TRBD2 as the D gene, but with no DNA this cannot be confirmed. The CDR3 consists of 18 residues. CDR1 SGHVS and CDR2 FNYEAQ come from the germline V gene. The CDR3 is CASSLKSRGEDSLSWQFF.

By frequency, this clonotype is large. The rearrangement uses TRBV9 and TRBJ2-7. This CDR3 spans 11 amino acids. Per the germline V gene, CDR1 is SGDLS and CDR2 is YYNGEE. CDR3 residues: CASSDLGRQYF.

This clonotype counts as large by frequency. This sequence joins TRBV7-9 and TRBJ2-1; with no DNA, the TCRdb D assignment of TRBD1 cannot be verified. This CDR3 contains 16 residues. The germline V gene encodes CDR1 SEHNR and CDR2 FQNEAQ (reference sequence). The CDR3 here is CASSYPTGRLYNEQFF.

According to its frequency, this clonotype is medium-sized. This chain connects TRBV21-1 to TRBJ2-1. TRBV21-1 is a documented pseudogene. The CDR3 contains 14 residues. The CDR3 protein is CASSRVIGRNEQFF.

Judged by frequency, this clonotype is medium-sized. The chain links TRBV6-2 or TRBV6-3 to TRBJ1-1. CDR1 is MNHEY, CDR2 SVGEGT, per germline. The CDR3 runs to 13 residues. This CDR3 reads CASTPLTNTEAFF.

By frequency, this clonotype registers medium-sized. V is TRBV28 and J is TRBJ2-7. The CDR3 is 12 amino acids. Germline V gives CDR1 MDHEN, CDR2 SYDVKM. The chain's CDR3 is CASSPLGYEQYF.

Frequency places this clonotype as large. J is TRBJ1-6 and V is TRBV12-3 or TRBV12-4. There are 14 residues in the CDR3. CDR3 region: CASSSWIVGSPLHF.

This clonotype ranks as medium-sized (0.01 to 0.1%) in terms of frequency. The chain combines TRBV11-2 with TRBJ2-4; the D call of TRBD2 rests on TCRdb alone, since no DNA is present to check it. The CDR3 has 14 amino acids. Germline V lookup: CDR1 SGHAT, CDR2 FQNNGV. The CDR3 spells CASSLAGVGNIQYF.

V and J are TRBV5-4 and TRBJ2-3; the TCRdb call, TRBD1, lacks DNA for checking. The CDR3 runs to 14 residues. The germline gives CDR1 SGHNT, CDR2 YYREEE (reference sequence). CDR3 in amino acids: CASSLRAGTDTQYF.

Frequency places this clonotype as medium-sized. The chain joins TRBV9 to TRBJ2-1; the TCRdb D gene call, TRBD1, has no DNA to confirm it. Germline assignment: CDR1 SGDLS and CDR2 YYNGEE. The CDR3 runs 15 residues. The CDR3 here is CASSVNSRAYNEQFF.

The chain links TRBV10-1 to TRBJ2-3; TCRdb returns TRBD1, unconfirmable since there is no DNA. Germline CDR1 is WNHNN and CDR2 is SYGVQD (reference sequence). The CDR3 is made up of 14 amino acids. The CDR3 sequence is CASSGQGPTDTQYF.